The clone carrying this T cell receptor beta chain was counted at least ten times. The CDR3 runs to 15 residues. CDR1 is SGHRS, CDR2 YFSETQ, per germline. The V and J ends lost 6 bases and 0 bases, in that order; junction bases with no gene match: 7. TCRdb passed the RT-PCR reads through MiXCR, listing each CDR3 protein once. This table holds around 700,000 distinct CDR3 sequences, 14% found once. The sequence came from a female donor in good health, serving as a healthy control. The rearrangement joins TRBV5-1 to TRBJ2-3, with 7 bases lining up with TRBD1. The specimen was memory CD4+ T cells from blood. CDR3 nucleotides: TGCGCCAGCATCCCGACGACAGGGAGCACAGATACGCAGTATTTT. It encodes CASIPTTGSTDTQYF.